The next 10 T cell receptor beta chains were all read from a single sample in a study of cytomegalovirus exposure and HLA in healthy donors. The PCR was carried out with 60 Vbeta primers and 13 Jbeta primers. Sequencing used immunoSEQ multiplex PCR; TCRdb keeps in-frame clones, though not all of them. The sample data list approximately 110,000 clones. Sequencing was done on a sample of PBMCs. The receptors shown here come from a man aged 50 to 60 in good health and CMV-seronegative.

The V and J genes are TRBV14 and TRBJ2-6, with a weak D call TRBD1 (5 bases). This CDR3 has 16 amino acids. The V and J ends lost 4 bases and 9 bases respectively, with 19 bases between them. Per the germline V gene, CDR1 is SGHDN and CDR2 is FVKESK. The CDR3 here is CASSLFPGPVGNVLTF. CDR3 DNA: TGTGCCAGCAGCCTTTTCCCAGGGCCAGTCGGCAACGTCCTGACTTTC. Filled out from reference TRBV14 and TRBJ2-6, the complete variable domain reads EAGVTQFPSHSVIEKGQTVTLRCDPISGHDNLYWYRRVMGKEIKFLLHFVKESKQDESGMPNNRFLAERTGGTYSTLKVQPAELEDSGVYFCASSLFPGPVGNVLTFGAGSRLTVL.

The gene calls are TRBV6-1 and TRBJ2-6; TRBD2 might be the D (6 bases). CDR3 size: 18 residues. The V gene lost 2 bases and the J gene lost 1 base, with 15 bases spanning the gap. Germline CDR1 is MNHNS and CDR2 is SASEGT. The DNA for the CDR3 is TGTGCCAGCAGTGAAAGAGGAGGGATCCCTTCTGGGGCCAACGTCCTGACTTTC. Protein: CASSERGGIPSGANVLTF.

The chain has TRBV10-3 and TRBJ1-3; the D gene is possibly TRBD1 (6 bases). The germline V gene has CDR1 ENHRY and CDR2 SYGVKD. This CDR3 has 16 amino acids. V was trimmed by 4 bases and J by 1 base, leaving 14 bases between them. The CDR3 DNA follows: TGTGCCATCAGTGGCCAGGGGAGAGCTTCTGGAAACACCATATATTTT. Translation: CAISGQGRASGNTIYF.

The genes are TRBV5-1 and TRBJ1-4; 8 bases map to TRBD1. Germline lookup yields CDR1 SGHRS and CDR2 YFSETQ. The CDR3 runs to 15 residues. Trimming removed 4 bases from V and 7 bases from J; junction bases left unmatched: 9. The DNA for the CDR3 is TGCGCCAGCAGCAGCGGACAGGGACTGGCTGAAAAACTGTTTTTT. The encoded protein is CASSSGQGLAEKLFF.

The gene calls are TRBV2 and TRBJ2-3, with D perhaps matching TRBD1 (6 bases). The CDR3 contains 16 residues. In germline, CDR1 is SNHLY, CDR2 FYNNEI. Trimming pared 7 bases from V and 0 bases from J, leaving 17 bases between. The CDR3 DNA is TGTGCCAGCACCTGGGGGACATTCGCTAGCACAGATACGCAGTATTTT. This translates into CASTWGTFASTDTQYF. Together with reference TRBV2 and TRBJ2-3, the CDR3 gives the full variable domain: EPEVTQTPSHQVTQMGQEVILRCVPISNHLYFYWYRQILGQKVEFLVSFYNNEISEKSEIFDDQFSVERPDGSNFTLKIRSTKLEDSAMYFCASTWGTFASTDTQYFGPGTRLTVL.

J is TRBJ1-6 and V is TRBV5-4, with 9 bases that match TRBD1. Germline CDR1 is SGHNT and CDR2 is YYREEE (reference sequence). V trimming: 2 bases; J trimming: 6 bases; junction bases outside the gene matches: 6. CDR3 length equals 16 residues. CDR3 bases: TGTGCCAGCAGCTTAGGACAGGGACAGGGTAATTCACCCCTCCACTTT. This sequence encodes CASSLGQGQGNSPLHF.

The J gene is TRBJ1-5, the V gene TRBV7-2; TRBD1 matches at 10 bases. The CDR3 has 15 residues. Per germline, CDR1 SGHTA and CDR2 FQGNSA. With 8 bases clipped from V and 2 bases from J, the junction kept 6 bases outside the gene matches. The CDR3 is CASPGGTGGNQPQHF. CDR3 nucleotide sequence: TGTGCCAGCCCAGGCGGGACAGGGGGCAATCAGCCCCAGCATTTT.

The rearrangement links TRBV5-6 to TRBJ2-5; TRBD2 aligns across 13 bases. The CDR3 is made up of 15 amino acids. The germline CDR1 and CDR2 sequences are SGHDT and YYEEEE. The ends lost 3 bases at V and 4 bases at J; junction bases unmatched: 3. The CDR3 DNA sequence: TGTGCCAGCAGCTCGGGACTAGCGGGACCAGAGACCCAGTACTTC. Translated, it gives CASSSGLAGPETQYF.

This chain links TRBV19 with TRBJ1-4, with D possibly TRBD1 on 5 matching bases. The CDR3 is 18 amino acids. Germline CDR1 and CDR2: LNHDA and SQIVND (reference sequence). The V end lost 2 bases, the J end lost 8 bases, and 24 bases lay between the germline ends. The DNA for the CDR3 is TGTGCCAGTAGTATAAGTCAGGGATTACGCCGTATAGAGGAAAAACTGTTTTTT. Its translation is CASSISQGLRRIEEKLFF.

The gene calls are TRBV2 and TRBJ2-5, with D possibly matching TRBD1 (7 bases). Germline values: CDR1 SNHLY, CDR2 FYNNEI. The CDR3 length is 12 residues. V lost 4 bases, J lost 7 bases, and 10 bases lay in between. The CDR3 region is CASSVEGATQYF. In nucleotides, the CDR3 is TGTGCCAGCAGTGTGGAGGGGGCGACCCAGTACTTC.